Presented here are 6 T cell receptor beta chains from one specimen sequenced in a study of T-cell reconstitution after alpha-beta-depleted transplantation in children. Researchers prepared the TCRbeta library using unique molecular identifiers, the study reports. TCRdb redid the calling of the PCR reads with MiXCR, one entry per CDR3 protein. The top ten hold under 30% of the sample, which has approximately 130,000 distinct CDR3 sequences, roughly 10% seen once. Sequencing was performed on PBMCs, mostly from graft donor cells, taken 180 days after TCRalphabeta/CD19-depleted stem cell transplant. The receptors were gathered from a girl less than two years old who had a stem cell transplant for combined immunodeficiency, so the T cells may come from the graft donor.

This clonotype was seen a few times. The chain links TRBV28 to TRBJ1-5; D gene ambiguous. Germline V gene sequence: CDR1 MDHEN, CDR2 SYDVKM. The CDR3 spans 15 residues. Trimming removed 6 bases at V and 1 base at J, with 13 bases between. This chain's CDR3 is CASSRDGVSNQPQHF. The CDR3 DNA reads TGTGCCAGCAGCCGCGACGGGGTGAGCAATCAGCCCCAGCATTTT.

The CDR3 nucleotides are TGTGCCAGCAGCTTCGGGACAGCGAAATCCTATAATTCACCCCTCCACTTT. This sequence encodes CASSFGTAKSYNSPLHF. V gene TRBV5-4 combines with J gene TRBJ1-6; 7 bases line up with TRBD1. J gave up 1 base and V 2 bases, and 6 bases lay outside the gene matches. This CDR3 contains 17 residues. Germline loops: CDR1 SGHNT, CDR2 YYREEE (reference sequence). Filled out from reference TRBV5-4 and TRBJ1-6, the complete variable domain reads ETGVTQSPTHLIKTRGQQVTLRCSSQSGHNTVSWYQQALGQGPQFIFQYYREEENGRGNFPPRFSGLQFPNYSSELNVNALELDDSALYLCASSFGTAKSYNSPLHFGNGTRLTVT.

There are many counts of this clonotype. The CDR3 DNA reads as TGCGCCAGCAACCGACTAGCTTCCTACAATGAGCAGTTCTTC. Residues: CASNRLASYNEQFF. The V call is TRBV5-1, the J call TRBJ2-1, with TRBD2 matching over 7 bases. This CDR3 region has 14 residues. Per the germline V gene, CDR1 is SGHRS and CDR2 is YFSETQ. Germline trimming cut 6 bases from V and 1 base from J; bases unmatched to any gene: 4.

Only a few counts were recorded for this clonotype. The genes are TRBV5-4 and TRBJ1-2; D is uncertain. This CDR3 contains 15 residues. Germline assignment: CDR1 SGHNT and CDR2 YYREEE (reference sequence). The V gene lost 1 base and the J gene lost 8 bases, with 18 bases spanning the gap. The CDR3, as DNA: TGTGCCAGCAGCTTGAATTGGCGTAGAGAACGAGGCTACACCTTC. It is translated as CASSLNWRRERGYTF.

This clonotype was counted between two and nine times. The rearrangement joins TRBV20-1 to TRBJ1-5; D is undetermined. The CDR3 spans 13 residues. V dropped 3 bases and J dropped 6 bases, with 12 bases sitting between them. CDR1 DFQATT and CDR2 SNEGSKA come from the germline V gene (reference sequence). For the CDR3, the DNA is TGCAGTGCTAGTGCAGGTATTGGTCAGCCCCAGCATTTT. Encoded protein: CSASAGIGQPQHF.

This clonotype was seen many times. The chain carries TRBV6-5 and TRBJ2-3, with D hard to call. V dropped 2 bases and J dropped 0 bases, with 6 bases sitting between them. Germline V gives CDR1 MNHEY, CDR2 SVGAGI. There are 14 residues in the CDR3. The DNA for the CDR3 is TGTGCCAGCAGTTACACGGCTAGCACAGATACGCAGTATTTT. Translated, it gives CASSYTASTDTQYF.